The 5 T cell receptor beta chains given below trace back to one sample, sequenced in a study of shared clonotypes between healthy human individuals. Here immunoSEQ multiplex PCR was the method, and the copy in TCRdb shows in-frame clones only, minus some. Of a few hundred thousand clones in the sample, around two thirds were seen once. The source material was memory CD4+ T cells sorted from blood. Regarding subset: CD45RA-negative fraction. These receptors were obtained from a man younger than 45 in good health.

This chain joins TRBV2 and TRBJ2-3; TRBD2 might be the D (6 bases). Trimming stripped 10 bases from V and 0 bases from J, with 14 bases between. Germline V gene lookup returns CDR1 SNHLY and CDR2 FYNNEI. The CDR3 runs 14 residues. CDR3 sequence reads: CATHRGTSTDTQYF. CDR3 coding DNA: TGTGCCACTCATCGGGGGACTAGCACAGATACGCAGTATTTT.

The V gene is TRBV28, the J gene TRBJ1-1; a weak D match, TRBD1 (5 bases). This CDR3 comprises 16 residues. Germline values: CDR1 MDHEN, CDR2 SYDVKM. V was pared by 7 bases and J by 1 base, with 19 bases between. CDR3 DNA sequence: TGTGCCAGCACCCCCGCGGGACCTTGGGGGAACACTGAAGCTTTCTTT. Residues: CASTPAGPWGNTEAFF.

The chain couples TRBV10-2 to TRBJ2-1; the match to TRBD2 covers 7 bases. Trimming cost V 9 bases and J 2 bases; bases outside gene matches: 4. The CDR3 has 13 residues. Germline V CDR1 and CDR2: WSHSY, SAAADI. The DNA of the CDR3 is TGCGCCAGTGGGGCGGGGGCCTACAATGAGCAGTTCTTC. It codes for CASGAGAYNEQFF.

A few counts support this clone. The chain is built from TRBV7-9 and TRBJ2-7; 7 bases match TRBD1. The V gene's germline CDR1 is SEHNR and CDR2 FQNEAQ (reference sequence). This CDR3 has 17 residues. Unmatched junction bases numbered 13, after V lost 5 bases and J lost 0 bases. This CDR3 is CASSPGGHRQPSYEQYF. In DNA, the CDR3 is TGTGCCAGCAGCCCAGGGGGACACCGACAACCCTCCTACGAGCAGTACTTC.

This clone turned up a few times. The chain is built from TRBV7-3 and TRBJ2-5, with 9 bases matching TRBD1. Germline V CDR1 and CDR2: SGHTA, FQGTGA. The junction had 7 bases not matched to a gene; V was cut back by 3 bases and J by 5 bases. The CDR3 is 15 residues long. The CDR3 bases are TGTGCCAGCAGCTTGTTACAGGGGGCGGGTGAGACCCAGTACTTC. Translating gives CASSLLQGAGETQYF.